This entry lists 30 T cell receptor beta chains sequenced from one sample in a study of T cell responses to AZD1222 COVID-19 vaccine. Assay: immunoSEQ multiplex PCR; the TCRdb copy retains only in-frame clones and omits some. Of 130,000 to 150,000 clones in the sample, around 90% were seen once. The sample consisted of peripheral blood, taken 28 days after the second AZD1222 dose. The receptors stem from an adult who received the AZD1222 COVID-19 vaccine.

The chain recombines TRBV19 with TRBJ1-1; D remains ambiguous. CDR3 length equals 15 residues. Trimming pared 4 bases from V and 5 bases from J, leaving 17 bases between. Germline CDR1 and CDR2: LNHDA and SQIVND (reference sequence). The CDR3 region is CASSTIGDLGTEAFF. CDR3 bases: TGTGCCAGTAGTACGATAGGTGACCTAGGAACTGAAGCTTTCTTT.

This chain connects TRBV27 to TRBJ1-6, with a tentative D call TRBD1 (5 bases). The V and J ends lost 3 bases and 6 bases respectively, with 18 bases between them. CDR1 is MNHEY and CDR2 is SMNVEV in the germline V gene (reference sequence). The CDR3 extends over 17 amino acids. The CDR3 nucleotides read TGTGCCAGCAGTTTCTTAATGGACACGAAAGTTAATTCACCCCTCCACTTT. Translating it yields CASSFLMDTKVNSPLHF.

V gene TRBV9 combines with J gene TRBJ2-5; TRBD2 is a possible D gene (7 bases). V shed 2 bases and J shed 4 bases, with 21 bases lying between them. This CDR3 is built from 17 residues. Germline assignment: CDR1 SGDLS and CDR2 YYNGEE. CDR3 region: CASSVSTGRTRGETQYF. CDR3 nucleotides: TGTGCCAGCAGCGTTTCTACCGGGAGGACCAGGGGAGAGACCCAGTACTTC.

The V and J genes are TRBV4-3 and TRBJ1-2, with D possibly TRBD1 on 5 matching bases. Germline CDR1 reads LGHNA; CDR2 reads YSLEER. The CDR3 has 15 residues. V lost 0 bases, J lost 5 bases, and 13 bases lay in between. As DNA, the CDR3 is TGCGCCAGCAGCCAAGAGCCAGGGCTGAGGTATGGCTACACCTTC. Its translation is CASSQEPGLRYGYTF.

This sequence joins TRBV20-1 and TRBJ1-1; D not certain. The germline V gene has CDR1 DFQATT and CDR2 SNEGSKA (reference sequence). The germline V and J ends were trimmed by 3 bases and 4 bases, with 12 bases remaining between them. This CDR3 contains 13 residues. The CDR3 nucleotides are TGCAGTGCTAGTTTAAGGGAGTTCACTGAAGCTTTCTTT. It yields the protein CSASLREFTEAFF.

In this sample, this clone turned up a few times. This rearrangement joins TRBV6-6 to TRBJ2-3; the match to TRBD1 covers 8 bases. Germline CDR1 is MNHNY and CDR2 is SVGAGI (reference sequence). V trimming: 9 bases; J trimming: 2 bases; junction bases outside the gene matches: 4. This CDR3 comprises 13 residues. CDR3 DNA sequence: TGTGCCAGTCGACAGGGGAACACAGATACGCAGTATTTT. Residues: CASRQGNTDTQYF.

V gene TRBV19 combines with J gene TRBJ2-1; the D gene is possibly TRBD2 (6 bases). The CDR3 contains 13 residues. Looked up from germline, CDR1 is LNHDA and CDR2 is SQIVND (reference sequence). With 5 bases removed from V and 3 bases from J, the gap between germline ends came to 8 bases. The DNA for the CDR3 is TGTGCCAGTAGTGGAGGGTTCTACAATGAGCAGTTCTTC. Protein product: CASSGGFYNEQFF.

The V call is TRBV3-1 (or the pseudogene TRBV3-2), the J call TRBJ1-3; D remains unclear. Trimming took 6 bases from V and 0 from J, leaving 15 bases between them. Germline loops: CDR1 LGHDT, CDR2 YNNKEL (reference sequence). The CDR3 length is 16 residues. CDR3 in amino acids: CASSRNRPGSGNTIYF. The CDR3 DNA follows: TGTGCCAGCAGTCGTAACCGGCCGGGCTCTGGAAACACCATATATTTT.

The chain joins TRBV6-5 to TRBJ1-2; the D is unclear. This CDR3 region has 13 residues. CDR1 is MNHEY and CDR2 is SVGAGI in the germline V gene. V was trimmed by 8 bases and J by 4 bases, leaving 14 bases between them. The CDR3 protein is CASGSRTTYGYTF. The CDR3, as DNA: TGTGCCAGCGGCTCACGGACTACCTATGGCTACACCTTC.

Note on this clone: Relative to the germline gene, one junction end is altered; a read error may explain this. The chain's CDR3 is CASSRGQGTDTQYF. In DNA form, the CDR3 reads TGTGCTAGCAGCCGAGGACAGGGCACAGATACGCAGTATTTT. This chain joins TRBV7-7 and TRBJ2-3; 7 nucleotides match TRBD1. Germline CDR1 and CDR2: SSHAT and FNYEAQ (reference sequence). This CDR3 has 14 residues.

CDR3 nucleotide sequence: TGTGCCAGTAGTATAACGGGAGCGGGAAATGAGCAGTTCTTC. Protein: CASSITGAGNEQFF. J is TRBJ2-1 and V is TRBV19, with 7 bases fitting TRBD2. The CDR3 is made up of 14 amino acids. The germline CDR1 and CDR2 sequences are LNHDA and SQIVND (reference sequence). V dropped 2 bases and J dropped 7; count of bases not matched to a gene: 5.

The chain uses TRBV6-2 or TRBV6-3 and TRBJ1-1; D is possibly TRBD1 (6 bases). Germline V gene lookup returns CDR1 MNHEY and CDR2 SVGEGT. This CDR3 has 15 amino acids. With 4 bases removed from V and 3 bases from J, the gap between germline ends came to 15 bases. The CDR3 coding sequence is TGTGCCAGCAGTTCCCCGGGACAAGGTCACACTGAAGCTTTCTTT. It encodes CASSSPGQGHTEAFF.

CDR3 sequence (DNA): TGTGCCAGCAGCCGACAGGTGAAATATCCTGAGACCCAGTACTTC. As protein: CASSRQVKYPETQYF. The rearrangement joins TRBV7-9 to TRBJ2-5; maybe TRBD1 (6 bases). CDR1 is SEHNR, CDR2 FQNEAQ, per germline (reference sequence). V was clipped by 5 bases and J by 5 bases, with 18 bases between them. The CDR3 has 15 amino acids.

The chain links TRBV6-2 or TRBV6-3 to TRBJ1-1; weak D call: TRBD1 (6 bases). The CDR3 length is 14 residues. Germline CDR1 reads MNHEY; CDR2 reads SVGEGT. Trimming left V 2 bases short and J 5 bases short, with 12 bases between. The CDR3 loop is CASSYKQGRTEAFF. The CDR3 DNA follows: TGTGCCAGCAGTTACAAACAGGGTAGGACTGAAGCTTTCTTT.

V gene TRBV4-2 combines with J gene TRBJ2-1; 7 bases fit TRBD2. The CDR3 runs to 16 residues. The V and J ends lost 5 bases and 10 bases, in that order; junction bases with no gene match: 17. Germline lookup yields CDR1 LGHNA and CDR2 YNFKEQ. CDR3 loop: CASSAVGGLGDGEQFF. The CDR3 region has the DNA TGTGCCAGCAGCGCAGTCGGAGGACTAGGGGACGGCGAGCAGTTCTTC.

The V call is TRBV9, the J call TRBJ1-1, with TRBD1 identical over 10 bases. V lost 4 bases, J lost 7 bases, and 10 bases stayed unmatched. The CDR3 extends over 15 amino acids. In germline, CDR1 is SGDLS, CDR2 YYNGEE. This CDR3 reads CASSRQGAFLGEAFF. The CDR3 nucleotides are TGTGCCAGCAGCCGACAGGGGGCTTTTCTCGGTGAAGCTTTCTTT. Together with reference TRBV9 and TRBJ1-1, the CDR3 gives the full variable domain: DSGVTQTPKHLITATGQRVTLRCSPRSGDLSVYWYQQSLDQGLQFLIQYYNGEERAKGNILERFSAQQFPDLHSELNLSSLELGDSALYFCASSRQGAFLGEAFFGQGTRLTVV.

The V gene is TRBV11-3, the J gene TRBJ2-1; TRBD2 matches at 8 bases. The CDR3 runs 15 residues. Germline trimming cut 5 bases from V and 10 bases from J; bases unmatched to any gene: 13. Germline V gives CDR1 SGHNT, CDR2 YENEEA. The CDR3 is CASSPPNSGKGEQFF. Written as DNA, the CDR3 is TGTGCCAGCAGCCCACCGAATAGCGGGAAAGGCGAGCAGTTCTTC.

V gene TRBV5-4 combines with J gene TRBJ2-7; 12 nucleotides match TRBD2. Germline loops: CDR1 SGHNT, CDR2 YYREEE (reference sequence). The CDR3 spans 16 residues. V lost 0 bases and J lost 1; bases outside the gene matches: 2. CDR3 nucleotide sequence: TGTGCCAGCAGCTTGGGGCTAGCGGGAGGGTCCTACGAGCAGTACTTC. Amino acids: CASSLGLAGGSYEQYF. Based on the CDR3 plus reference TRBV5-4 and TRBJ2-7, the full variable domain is ETGVTQSPTHLIKTRGQQVTLRCSSQSGHNTVSWYQQALGQGPQFIFQYYREEENGRGNFPPRFSGLQFPNYSSELNVNALELDDSALYLCASSLGLAGGSYEQYFGPGTRLTVT.

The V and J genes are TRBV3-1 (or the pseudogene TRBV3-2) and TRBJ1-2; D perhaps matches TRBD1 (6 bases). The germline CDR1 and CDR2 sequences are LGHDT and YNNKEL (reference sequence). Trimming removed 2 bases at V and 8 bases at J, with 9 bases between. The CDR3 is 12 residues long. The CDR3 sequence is CASSQQGPGYTF. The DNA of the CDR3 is TGTGCCAGCAGCCAACAGGGGCCCGGCTACACCTTC.

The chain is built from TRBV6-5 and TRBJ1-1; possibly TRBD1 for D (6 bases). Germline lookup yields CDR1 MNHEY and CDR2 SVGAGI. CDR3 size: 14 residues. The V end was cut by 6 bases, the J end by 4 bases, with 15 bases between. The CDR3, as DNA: TGTGCCAGCAGATCGGACAGTAAAGGCACTGAAGCTTTCTTT. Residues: CASRSDSKGTEAFF.

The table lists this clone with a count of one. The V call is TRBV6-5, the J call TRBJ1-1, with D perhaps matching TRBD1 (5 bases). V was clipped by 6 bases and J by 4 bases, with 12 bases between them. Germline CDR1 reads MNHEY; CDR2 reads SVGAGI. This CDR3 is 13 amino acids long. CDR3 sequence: CASRDWGRTEAFF. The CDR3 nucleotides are TGTGCCAGCAGAGACTGGGGACGCACTGAAGCTTTCTTT.

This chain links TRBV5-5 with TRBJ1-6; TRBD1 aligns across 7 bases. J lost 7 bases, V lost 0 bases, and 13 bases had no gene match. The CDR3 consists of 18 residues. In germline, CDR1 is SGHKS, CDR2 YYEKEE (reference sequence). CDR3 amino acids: CASSLGGLAGGGNSPLHF. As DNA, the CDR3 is TGTGCCAGCAGCTTGGGTGGTCTTGCAGGGGGAGGAAATTCACCCCTCCACTTT.

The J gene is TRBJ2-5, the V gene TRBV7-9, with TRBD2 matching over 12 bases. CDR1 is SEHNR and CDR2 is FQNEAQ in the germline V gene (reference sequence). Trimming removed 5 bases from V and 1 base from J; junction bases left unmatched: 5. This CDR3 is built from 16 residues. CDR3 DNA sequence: TGTGCCAGCAGCCTCGGGACTAGCGGGTTCCAAGAGACCCAGTACTTC. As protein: CASSLGTSGFQETQYF. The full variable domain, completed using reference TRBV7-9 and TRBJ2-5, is DTGVSQNPRHKITKRGQNVTFRCDPISEHNRLYWYRQTLGQGPEFLTYFQNEAQLEKSRLLSDRFSAERPKGSFSTLEIQRTEQGDSAMYLCASSLGTSGFQETQYFGPGTRLLVL.

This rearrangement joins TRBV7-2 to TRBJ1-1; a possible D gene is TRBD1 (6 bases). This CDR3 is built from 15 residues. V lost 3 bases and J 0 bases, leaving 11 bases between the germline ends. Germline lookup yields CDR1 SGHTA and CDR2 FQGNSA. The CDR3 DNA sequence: TGTGCCAGCAGCTTCCACACAGGGATGAACACTGAAGCTTTCTTT. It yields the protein CASSFHTGMNTEAFF.

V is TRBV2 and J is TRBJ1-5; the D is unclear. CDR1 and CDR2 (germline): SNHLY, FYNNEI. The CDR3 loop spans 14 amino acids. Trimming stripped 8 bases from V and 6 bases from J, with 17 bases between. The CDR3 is CASSYVEKGQPQHF. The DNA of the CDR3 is TGTGCCAGCTCGTATGTCGAGAAGGGTCAGCCCCAGCATTTT.

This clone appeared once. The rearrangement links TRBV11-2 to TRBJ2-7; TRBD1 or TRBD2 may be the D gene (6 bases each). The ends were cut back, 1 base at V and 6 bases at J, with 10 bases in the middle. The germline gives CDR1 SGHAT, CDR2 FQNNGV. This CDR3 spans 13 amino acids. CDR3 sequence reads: CASSLGGAGEQYF. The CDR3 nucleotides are TGTGCCAGCAGCTTAGGGGGGGCCGGCGAGCAGTACTTC.

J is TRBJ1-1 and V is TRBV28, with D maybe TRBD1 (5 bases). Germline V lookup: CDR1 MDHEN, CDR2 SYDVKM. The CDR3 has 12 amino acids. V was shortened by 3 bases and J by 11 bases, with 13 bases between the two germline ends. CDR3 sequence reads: CASSFGGRDAFF. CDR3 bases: TGTGCCAGCAGTTTCGGGGGGAGGGATGCTTTCTTT.

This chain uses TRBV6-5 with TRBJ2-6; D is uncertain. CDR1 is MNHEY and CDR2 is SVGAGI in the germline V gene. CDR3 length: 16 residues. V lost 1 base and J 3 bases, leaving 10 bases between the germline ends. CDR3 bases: TGTGCCAGCAGTTACTACCTTGGGGATGGGGCCAACGTCCTGACTTTC. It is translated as CASSYYLGDGANVLTF.

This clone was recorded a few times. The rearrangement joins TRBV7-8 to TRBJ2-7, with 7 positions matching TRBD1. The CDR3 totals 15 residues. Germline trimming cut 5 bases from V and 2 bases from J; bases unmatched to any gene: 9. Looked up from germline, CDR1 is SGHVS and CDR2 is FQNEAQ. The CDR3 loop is CASSPRRTGAYEQYF. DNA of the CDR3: TGTGCCAGCAGCCCTAGGCGAACAGGGGCCTACGAGCAGTACTTC.

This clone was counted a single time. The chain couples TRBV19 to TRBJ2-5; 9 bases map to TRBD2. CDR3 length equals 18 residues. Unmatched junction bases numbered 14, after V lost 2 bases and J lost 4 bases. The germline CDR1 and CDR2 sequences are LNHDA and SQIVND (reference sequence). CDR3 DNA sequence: TGTGCCAGTAGTATACCCTGGGGGCGGGAGGGCCTAGGAGAGACCCAGTACTTC. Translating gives CASSIPWGREGLGETQYF.